Below, 20 T cell receptor beta chains from the same sample are listed, as sequenced in a study of T-cell reconstitution after alpha-beta-depleted transplantation in children. During its preparation, the TCRbeta library received unique molecular identifiers. TCRdb fed the PCR reads into MiXCR, producing one record per CDR3 protein. The sample records approximately 390,000 distinct CDR3 sequences, approximately 11% being singletons. The specimen comprised PBMCs from the stem cell graft donor, sampled from the stem cell graft. Receptors were obtained from a human donor who donated a stem cell graft to a child with acute myeloid leukemia.

The chain carries TRBV12-3 or TRBV12-4 and TRBJ2-1, with D perhaps given as TRBD1 or TRBD2 (5 bases each). The CDR3 extends over 12 amino acids. Trimming removed 6 bases from V and 5 bases from J, with 8 bases in between. The CDR3 region has the DNA TGTGCCAGCAGCGGGGCCCACAATGAGCAGTTCTTC. Protein product: CASSGAHNEQFF.

CDR3 amino acids: CASSLRVAKNIQYF. The CDR3 DNA sequence: TGTGCCAGCAGTTTAAGGGTAGCCAAAAACATTCAGTACTTC. The chain recombines TRBV12-3 or TRBV12-4 with TRBJ2-4; D is unclear. The V end was cut by 2 bases, the J end by 0 bases, with 5 bases between. The CDR3 spans 14 residues.

Many counts were recorded for this clonotype. J is TRBJ2-7 and V is TRBV29-1; tentatively, D is TRBD1 (6 bases). The V end was cut by 8 bases, the J end by 2 bases, with 19 bases between. Germline V lookup: CDR1 SQVTM, CDR2 ANQGSEA. The CDR3 is 14 residues long. The CDR3 loop reads CSQDGQGTTYEQYF. The CDR3, as DNA: TGCAGCCAGGACGGGCAGGGGACAACCTACGAGCAGTACTTC.

There are a few counts of this clonotype. The V call is TRBV20-1, the J call TRBJ1-6; possibly TRBD1 for D (5 bases). The germline V and J ends were trimmed by 0 bases and 7 bases, with 13 bases remaining between them. The CDR3 totals 15 residues. Germline CDR1 is DFQATT and CDR2 is SNEGSKA (reference sequence). CDR3 protein: CSARDRSGRNSPLHF. Here the CDR3 DNA reads TGCAGTGCTAGAGATCGGTCAGGGAGGAATTCACCCCTCCACTTT.

This clonotype was found a few times. J is TRBJ1-4 and V is TRBV4-2; D unclear. With 2 bases removed from V and 0 bases from J, the gap between germline ends came to 4 bases. This CDR3 is 14 amino acids long. Germline lookup yields CDR1 LGHNA and CDR2 YNFKEQ. The CDR3 DNA sequence: TGTGCCAGCAGCCAACAGGCAACTAATGAAAAACTGTTTTTT. It translates to CASSQQATNEKLFF.

The V call is TRBV10-3, the J call TRBJ2-7; D remains unclear. V was trimmed by 2 bases and J by 5 bases, leaving 10 bases between them. CDR1 ENHRY and CDR2 SYGVKD come from the germline V gene. CDR3 size: 13 residues. In nucleotides, the CDR3 is TGTGCCATCAGTGAGAACCTAGGCGACGAGCAGTACTTC. Amino acids: CAISENLGDEQYF.

The J gene is TRBJ2-5, the V gene TRBV4-2, with 11 positions matching TRBD2. Germline CDR1 LGHNA, CDR2 YNFKEQ. J lost 5 bases, V lost 0 bases, and 8 bases had no gene match. The CDR3 has 17 residues. CDR3 DNA sequence: TGTGCCAGCAGCCAAGATGGAGCTAGCGGGGGGTTGGAGACCCAGTACTTC. Amino acids: CASSQDGASGGLETQYF.

This clonotype appeared a few times. This chain links TRBV2 with TRBJ2-1, with 13 nucleotides matching TRBD2. CDR3 length: 15 amino acids. The germline gives CDR1 SNHLY, CDR2 FYNNEI. V shed 6 bases and J 8 bases; nucleotides not matched to a gene: 7. The CDR3 nucleotides are TGTGCCAGCAGGGCGACTAGCGGGGGGAGTGATGAGCAGTTCTTC. As protein: CASRATSGGSDEQFF.

This clonotype came up many times. This sequence joins TRBV7-9 and TRBJ2-5, with D hard to call. Trimming stripped 8 bases from V and 1 base from J, with 5 bases between. Germline values: CDR1 SEHNR, CDR2 FQNEAQ (reference sequence). The CDR3 loop spans 11 amino acids. As DNA, the CDR3 is TGTGCCAGCGGGATCCAAGAGACCCAGTACTTC. It codes for CASGIQETQYF.

The chain uses TRBV6-1 and TRBJ1-6, with D possibly matching TRBD1 (5 bases). The V gene lost 0 bases and the J gene lost 10 bases, with 10 bases spanning the gap. Germline loops: CDR1 MNHNS, CDR2 SASEGT. The CDR3 has 14 residues. The chain's CDR3 is CASSEAGGGSPLHF. Here the CDR3 DNA reads TGTGCCAGCAGTGAAGCTGGGGGGGGATCACCCCTCCACTTT.

Remarks on this clonotype: Compared with germline, one end of the junction differs, possibly owing to a read error. This rearrangement joins TRBV2 to TRBJ1-1, with 12 bases fitting TRBD1. CDR1 SNHLY and CDR2 FYNNEI come from the germline V gene. The CDR3 length is 15 residues. CDR3 in amino acids: CASSSGQGAVTEAFF. CDR3 DNA sequence: TGTGCGAGCAGCTCGGGACAGGGGGCGGTCACTGAAGCTTTCTTT. The full variable domain, completed using reference TRBV2 and TRBJ1-1, is EPEVTQTPSHQVTQMGQEVILRCVPISNHLYFYWYRQILGQKVEFLVSFYNNEISEKSEIFDDQFSVERPDGSNFTLKIRSTKLEDSAMYFCASSSGQGAVTEAFFGQGTRLTVV.

In this sample, this clonotype turned up a few times. The chain couples TRBV5-6 to TRBJ2-1; TRBD1 or TRBD2 may be the D gene (5 bases each). The CDR3 sequence is 13 residues long. Trimming left V 2 bases short and J 8 bases short, with 11 bases between. Per germline, CDR1 SGHDT and CDR2 YYEEEE. Here the CDR3 reads CASSLVEGYEQFF. The CDR3 region has the DNA TGTGCCAGCAGCTTAGTCGAGGGGTATGAGCAGTTCTTC.

This sequence joins TRBV15 and TRBJ2-5; 11 bases line up with TRBD1. Germline CDR1 is LNHNV and CDR2 is YYDKDF (reference sequence). Trimming at V came to 1 base and at J to 0 bases, leaving 4 bases not matched to a gene. The CDR3 totals 17 residues. The CDR3 region is CATSRGGTGGDQETQYF. In DNA, the CDR3 is TGTGCCACCAGCAGAGGGGGGACAGGGGGAGACCAAGAGACCCAGTACTTC.

This clonotype was seen a few times. The genes are TRBV4-3 and TRBJ2-3; D gene ambiguous. CDR3 length: 15 amino acids. CDR1 is LGHNA, CDR2 YSLEER, per germline. The V and J ends lost 5 bases and 2 bases respectively, with 14 bases between them. The CDR3 region has the DNA TGCGCCAGCAGCTCATCCACCGCCTACACAGATACGCAGTATTTT. This codes for CASSSSTAYTDTQYF.

The J gene is TRBJ2-3, the V gene TRBV20-1; 8 bases line up with TRBD1. The CDR3 extends over 13 amino acids. V was pared by 6 bases and J by 2 bases, with 4 bases of the junction left unmatched. Germline CDR1 is DFQATT and CDR2 is SNEGSKA (reference sequence). DNA of the CDR3: TGCAGTGCCCCGGGACAGGTCACAGATACGCAGTATTTT. Its protein is CSAPGQVTDTQYF.

This rearrangement joins TRBV7-2 to TRBJ2-3; 16 bases map to TRBD2. CDR3 size: 17 residues. The V gene end was trimmed by 5 bases and the J gene end by 6 bases; junction bases not matched to a gene: 8. Germline lookup yields CDR1 SGHTA and CDR2 FQGNSA. CDR3: CASSPPGLAGGPDTQYF. The DNA of the CDR3 is TGTGCCAGCAGCCCCCCGGGACTAGCGGGAGGGCCCGATACGCAGTATTTT. Combining the CDR3 with reference TRBV7-2 and TRBJ2-3 gives the whole variable domain GAGVSQSPSNKVTEKGKDVELRCDPISGHTALYWYRQSLGQGLEFLIYFQGNSAPDKSGLPSDRFSAERTGGSVSTLTIQRTQQEDSAVYLCASSPPGLAGGPDTQYFGPGTRLTVL.

In DNA, the CDR3 is TGTGCCAGCAGTGGCGGGGGGGTAGCTAGCACAGATACGCAGTATTTT. This sequence encodes CASSGGGVASTDTQYF. The rearrangement uses TRBV6-1 and TRBJ2-3; 9 positions match TRBD2. The CDR3 totals 16 residues. Germline CDR1 reads MNHNS; CDR2 reads SASEGT. J lost 0 bases, V lost 4 bases, and 5 bases had no gene match.

This sequence joins TRBV6-2 or TRBV6-3 and TRBJ2-1; a possible D gene is TRBD2 (5 bases). In germline, CDR1 is MNHEY, CDR2 SVGEGT. V dropped 8 bases and J dropped 2 bases, with 13 bases sitting between them. The CDR3 is made up of 14 amino acids. This CDR3 reads CASAPGGPYNEQFF. In DNA, the CDR3 is TGTGCCAGCGCCCCCGGAGGCCCCTACAATGAGCAGTTCTTC.

This clonotype has ten or more counts. The rearrangement uses TRBV30 and TRBJ2-7; TRBD2 aligns across 7 bases. CDR1 is GTSNPN and CDR2 is SVGIG in the germline V gene (reference sequence). CDR3 length: 15 residues. V lost 2 bases and J lost 0; bases outside the gene matches: 7. This CDR3 is CAWSRSGGLSYEQYF. The CDR3 nucleotides are TGTGCCTGGAGTCGATCGGGAGGACTCTCCTACGAGCAGTACTTC. Variable domain in full (rest from reference TRBV30 and TRBJ2-7): SQTIHQWPATLVQPVGSPLSLECTVEGTSNPNLYWYRQAAGRGLQLLFYSVGIGQISSEVPQNLSASRPQDRQFILSSKKLLLSDSGFYLCAWSRSGGLSYEQYFGPGTRLTVT.

This clonotype was seen a handful of times. This chain links TRBV7-9 with TRBJ2-5, with D possibly being TRBD2 (5 bases). The V end was cut by 2 bases, the J end by 10 bases, with 14 bases between. The CDR3 is 13 amino acids. The germline V gene has CDR1 SEHNR and CDR2 FQNEAQ (reference sequence). CDR3 protein: CASSLPAQEGQYF. For the CDR3, the DNA is TGTGCCAGCAGCTTACCAGCCCAAGAGGGCCAGTACTTC.